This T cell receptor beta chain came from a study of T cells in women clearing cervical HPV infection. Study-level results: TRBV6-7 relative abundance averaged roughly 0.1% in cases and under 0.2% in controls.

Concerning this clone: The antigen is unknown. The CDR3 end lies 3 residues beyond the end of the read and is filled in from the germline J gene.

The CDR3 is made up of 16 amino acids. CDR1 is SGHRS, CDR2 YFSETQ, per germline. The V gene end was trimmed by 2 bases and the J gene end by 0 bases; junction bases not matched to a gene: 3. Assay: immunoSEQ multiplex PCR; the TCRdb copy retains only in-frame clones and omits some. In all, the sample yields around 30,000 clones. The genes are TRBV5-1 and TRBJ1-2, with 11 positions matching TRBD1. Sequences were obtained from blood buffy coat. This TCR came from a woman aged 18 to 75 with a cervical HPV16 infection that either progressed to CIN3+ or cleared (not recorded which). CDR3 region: CASSFGQGATNYGYTF. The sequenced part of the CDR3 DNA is TGCGCCAGCAGCTTTGGACAGGGGGCAACTAACTATGGC.